The 9 T cell receptor beta chains below all came from one sample that was sequenced in a study of T-cell reconstitution after alpha-beta-depleted transplantation in children. Molecular barcoding with unique molecular identifiers was used for the TCRbeta library. Each CDR3 protein gets one entry after TCRdb re-called the PCR reads with MiXCR. Here the sample spans around 960,000 distinct CDR3 sequences, 25% to 30% being singletons. This material consisted of PBMCs, mostly from graft donor cells, taken 360 days after TCRalphabeta/CD19-depleted stem cell transplant. The receptors here all came from a boy under two years old who had a stem cell transplant for SCID, so the T cells may come from the graft donor.

This clonotype was observed a handful of times. The chain couples TRBV6-1 to TRBJ2-5, with D perhaps matching TRBD1 or TRBD2 (5 bases each). This CDR3 has 16 residues. Germline values: CDR1 MNHNS, CDR2 SASEGT. V shed 7 bases and J shed 2 bases, with 20 bases lying between them. CDR3 protein: CASKLRGPPRQETQYF. In DNA form, the CDR3 reads TGTGCCAGCAAACTCCGGGGCCCCCCCCGTCAAGAGACCCAGTACTTC.

There are a few counts of this clonotype. This chain links TRBV20-1 with TRBJ2-7; 11 nucleotides line up with TRBD2. The germline gives CDR1 DFQATT, CDR2 SNEGSKA (reference sequence). This CDR3 region has 14 residues. The V segment lost 5 bases and the J segment 3 bases; nucleotides outside the gene matches: 6. The CDR3 here is CSAATSGGIYEQYF. DNA for the CDR3: TGCAGTGCTGCAACTAGCGGGGGAATCTACGAGCAGTACTTC.

The sample holds a few counts of this clonotype. The CDR3 spells CASSLSRRMGIYGYTF. The CDR3 DNA reads TGTGCCAGCAGTTTAAGCCGGAGGATGGGGATCTATGGCTACACCTTC. The chain uses TRBV27 and TRBJ1-2, with no clear D. V dropped 2 bases and J dropped 4 bases, with 17 bases sitting between them. This CDR3 comprises 16 residues. Germline CDR1 MNHEY, CDR2 SMNVEV (reference sequence).

This chain links TRBV4-3 with TRBJ1-2; D unresolved. CDR3 size: 13 residues. With 1 base removed from V and 1 base from J, the gap between germline ends came to 4 bases. The V gene's germline CDR1 is LGHNA and CDR2 YSLEER. The CDR3, as DNA: TGCGCCAGCAGCCAAGGGATTAACTATGGCTACACCTTC. This translates into CASSQGINYGYTF.

The rearrangement uses TRBV7-2 and TRBJ2-6; tentatively, D is TRBD1 or TRBD2 (5 bases each). Germline loops: CDR1 SGHTA, CDR2 FQGNSA. Trimming cost V 3 bases and J 3 bases, with 15 bases left between them. The CDR3 has 17 residues. CDR3 DNA: TGTGCCAGCAGCTTTGGGACGTTGGCACTTGGGGCCAACGTCCTGACTTTC. This sequence encodes CASSFGTLALGANVLTF.

This clonotype was detected ten times or more. DNA for the CDR3: TGTGCCAGCTCCTTGTCGCAGACCTACGAGCAGTACTTC. Translation: CASSLSQTYEQYF. The chain carries TRBV5-6 and TRBJ2-7; D unresolved. Per germline, CDR1 SGHDT and CDR2 YYEEEE. Between the trimmed V and J ends, which lost 7 bases and 2 bases, there was a span of 13 bases. This CDR3 contains 13 residues.

Turning to this clonotype: The junction and the germline gene differ at one end; a read error may be behind it. This sequence joins TRBV20-1 and TRBJ1-4, with a weak D call TRBD1 (6 bases). The CDR3 runs to 14 residues. Looked up from germline, CDR1 is DFQATT and CDR2 is SNEGSKA (reference sequence). CDR3 in amino acids: CSASLTGGNGKLFF. CDR3 bases: TGCAGTGCTAGTCTGACAGGCGGGAATGGAAAACTGTTTTTT.

The chain combines TRBV5-6 with TRBJ2-7; 8 bases map to TRBD1. The junction had 3 bases not matched to a gene; V was cut back by 0 bases and J by 4 bases. CDR3 size: 14 residues. Germline V lookup: CDR1 SGHDT, CDR2 YYEEEE. The chain's CDR3 is CASSLDRGKYEQYF. The CDR3 DNA follows: TGTGCCAGCAGCTTGGACAGGGGGAAGTACGAGCAGTACTTC.

Only a few counts were recorded for this clonotype. The chain is built from TRBV25-1 and TRBJ2-7; 10 nucleotides line up with TRBD2. Looked up from germline, CDR1 is MGHDK and CDR2 is SYGVNS. V trimming: 0 bases; J trimming: 0 bases; junction bases outside the gene matches: 8. The CDR3 extends over 18 amino acids. The CDR3 DNA is TGTGCCAGCAGTGAATATCCTAGCGGGGGCCCTCCCTCCTACGAGCAGTACTTC. This translates into CASSEYPSGGPPSYEQYF.